The 25 T cell receptor beta chains below all came from one sample that was sequenced in a study of radiotherapy plus CTLA-4 blockade in lung cancer. TCRdb's copy holds only in-frame clones and misses some; the assay was immunoSEQ multiplex PCR. The sample carries tens of thousands of clones, almost 85% recorded once. The sequenced sample was peripheral blood, obtained from a patient treated with radiotherapy plus ipilimumab. Receptors originate from a human donor with non-small cell lung cancer whose response to radiotherapy plus ipilimumab could not be evaluated.

The rearrangement links TRBV30 to TRBJ1-1; D gene uncertain. The CDR3 totals 12 residues. Trimming left V 1 base short and J 7 bases short, with 10 bases between. Germline lookup yields CDR1 GTSNPN and CDR2 SVGIG (reference sequence). CDR3 sequence reads: CAWSASGDEAFF. In DNA, the CDR3 is TGTGCCTGGAGTGCCAGCGGAGATGAAGCTTTCTTT. Looking up the rest from reference TRBV30 and TRBJ1-1 gives the full variable domain: SQTIHQWPATLVQPVGSPLSLECTVEGTSNPNLYWYRQAAGRGLQLLFYSVGIGQISSEVPQNLSASRPQDRQFILSSKKLLLSDSGFYLCAWSASGDEAFFGQGTRLTVV.

This chain joins TRBV27 and TRBJ1-2; 8 bases line up with TRBD1. Germline V gene data show CDR1 as MNHEY and CDR2 as SMNVEV (reference sequence). This CDR3 spans 15 amino acids. The J segment lost 6 bases and the V segment lost 8 bases, leaving 14 bases of the junction unmatched. The CDR3 region is CASGQDRELSDGYTF. For the CDR3, the DNA is TGTGCCAGCGGGCAGGACAGGGAGCTTAGTGATGGCTACACCTTC.

V and J are TRBV11-3 and TRBJ2-3, with 12 bases matching TRBD2. Losses at the gene ends were 5 bases for V and 0 bases for J; bases not matched to a gene: 3. Germline-derived CDR1 and CDR2 are SGHNT and YENEEA. The CDR3 totals 16 residues. CDR3 sequence reads: CASSQGLAGSTDTQYF. In nucleotides, the CDR3 is TGTGCCAGCAGCCAGGGACTAGCGGGCAGCACAGATACGCAGTATTTT.

The gene calls are TRBV19 and TRBJ1-1; D is undetermined. V was trimmed by 3 bases and J by 0 bases, leaving 11 bases between them. Germline CDR1 reads LNHDA; CDR2 reads SQIVND (reference sequence). The CDR3 contains 15 residues. CDR3 nucleotide sequence: TGTGCCAGTAGTATTTATGGGCAGTTGAACACTGAAGCTTTCTTT. Translation gives CASSIYGQLNTEAFF.

This sequence joins TRBV2 and TRBJ1-1, with 8 bases matching TRBD1. CDR3 length: 11 amino acids. The ends lost 7 bases at V and 10 bases at J; junction bases unmatched: 5. Germline V gene data show CDR1 as SNHLY and CDR2 as FYNNEI. CDR3 nucleotides: TGTGCCAGCACCAGGACAGGGAGAGCTTTCTTT. Translated: CASTRTGRAFF.

The rearrangement links TRBV19 to TRBJ1-1; 8 nucleotides line up with TRBD1. V gave up 3 bases and J gave up 3 bases; unmatched junction bases: 6. The CDR3 runs to 15 residues. The germline gives CDR1 LNHDA, CDR2 SQIVND (reference sequence). This CDR3 reads CASSIRQGADTEAFF. The DNA of the CDR3 is TGTGCCAGTAGTATTAGGCAGGGGGCCGACACTGAAGCTTTCTTT.

This rearrangement joins TRBV27 to TRBJ2-6; no clear D gene. V lost 0 bases to trimming and J lost 0 bases, with 6 bases between them. Germline CDR1 and CDR2: MNHEY and SMNVEV (reference sequence). The CDR3 is 16 amino acids. CDR3 sequence: CASSLSSLSGANVLTF. The CDR3 region has the DNA TGTGCCAGCAGTTTATCGAGTCTCTCTGGGGCCAACGTCCTGACTTTC.

The rearrangement joins TRBV2 to TRBJ1-2, with D unclear. Germline V gene data show CDR1 as SNHLY and CDR2 as FYNNEI. The CDR3 consists of 15 residues. Trimming took 5 bases from V and 0 from J, leaving 13 bases between them. The CDR3 sequence: CASSYPGAANYGYTF. The DNA for the CDR3 is TGTGCCAGCAGTTATCCGGGAGCAGCTAACTATGGCTACACCTTC.

The chain is built from TRBV6-6 and TRBJ1-1; D remains unclear. Germline V CDR1 and CDR2: MNHNY, SVGAGI (reference sequence). The CDR3 sequence is 12 residues long. Between the trimmed V and J ends, which lost 0 bases and 7 bases, there was a span of 6 bases. The DNA for the CDR3 is TGTGCCAGCAGTTACTCGGAGGATGAAGCTTTCTTT. Its translation is CASSYSEDEAFF.

The chain has TRBV23-1 and TRBJ2-6, with 10 bases aligning to TRBD1. TRBV23-1 is placed among ORFs of uncertain function. V lost 6 bases to trimming and J lost 0 bases; unmatched junction nucleotides: 11. The CDR3 loop spans 19 amino acids. The DNA of the CDR3 is TGCGCCAGCAGCCCAGGGACAGGGGCCCCCCTCTCTGGGGCCAACGTCCTGACTTTC. Its protein is CASSPGTGAPLSGANVLTF.

J is TRBJ1-2 and V is TRBV4-3; D is undetermined. Between the trimmed V and J ends, which lost 4 bases and 0 bases, there was a span of 9 bases. Germline loops: CDR1 LGHNA, CDR2 YSLEER. This CDR3 has 14 amino acids. The CDR3 reads CASSPLSANYGYTF. For the CDR3, the DNA is TGCGCCAGCAGCCCTCTCTCAGCTAACTATGGCTACACCTTC.

This clone was seen a handful of times. V is TRBV7-6 and J is TRBJ2-1; D unresolved. CDR1 and CDR2 (germline): SGHVS, FNYEAQ. This CDR3 comprises 13 residues. With 0 bases removed from V and 10 bases from J, the gap between germline ends came to 10 bases. CDR3 sequence: CASSLALGWEQFF. CDR3 bases: TGTGCCAGCAGCTTAGCGCTCGGTTGGGAGCAGTTCTTC.

The chain recombines TRBV6-5 with TRBJ1-2; D gene unclear. The CDR3 has 14 residues. The germline V and J ends were trimmed by 6 bases and 6 bases, with 17 bases remaining between them. In germline, CDR1 is MNHEY, CDR2 SVGAGI. Here the CDR3 reads CASSRTYVLDGYTF. The DNA for the CDR3 is TGTGCCAGCAGCCGAACTTATGTCTTAGATGGCTACACCTTC.

The chain has TRBV6-1 and TRBJ1-5, with D tentatively TRBD1 (6 bases). This CDR3 is 14 amino acids long. V was clipped by 0 bases and J by 7 bases, with 10 bases between them. The germline V gene has CDR1 MNHNS and CDR2 SASEGT. The CDR3 region is CASSEARGGQPQHF. The CDR3 DNA reads as TGTGCCAGCAGTGAAGCGAGGGGGGGACAGCCCCAGCATTTT.

This chain's CDR3 is CASSLFTGTDTQYF. Written as DNA, the CDR3 is TGTGCCAGCAGCTTATTCACGGGGACAGATACGCAGTATTTT. This chain connects TRBV11-3 to TRBJ2-3; maybe TRBD2 (5 bases). This CDR3 contains 14 residues. Trimming removed 2 bases from V and 3 bases from J, with 9 bases in between. Germline V gene data show CDR1 as SGHNT and CDR2 as YENEEA.

The CDR3 nucleotides read TGTGCCAGCATCACTCCCAGGGGGCGGCAGCCCCAGCATTTT. It is translated as CASITPRGRQPQHF. This chain joins TRBV28 and TRBJ1-5; TRBD1 agrees at 8 bases. The CDR3 runs 14 residues. Germline trimming cut 7 bases from V and 7 bases from J; bases unmatched to any gene: 9. Germline lookup yields CDR1 MDHEN and CDR2 SYDVKM.

V is TRBV15 and J is TRBJ1-2, with 10 bases that match TRBD1. Per the germline V gene, CDR1 is LNHNV and CDR2 is YYDKDF (reference sequence). The trim removed 3 bases at V and 3 bases at J, leaving 7 bases unmatched. This CDR3 has 16 amino acids. CDR3 in amino acids: CATSRGTGVLHYGYTF. The CDR3 nucleotides are TGTGCCACCAGCAGGGGGACAGGGGTATTGCACTATGGCTACACCTTC.

The chain employs TRBV10-3 and TRBJ1-2, with no clear D. The V end was cut by 6 bases, the J end by 2 bases, with 16 bases between. The CDR3 consists of 15 residues. Germline CDR1 ENHRY, CDR2 SYGVKD. The CDR3 reads CAIRLGPGVNYGYTF. CDR3 DNA sequence: TGTGCCATCAGGTTGGGTCCAGGTGTAAACTATGGCTACACCTTC.

CDR3 sequence (DNA): TGTGCCACCAGTAACAGGGTAGGGCAGCCCCAGCATTTT. Its protein is CATSNRVGQPQHF. The V call is TRBV15, the J call TRBJ1-5, with D maybe TRBD1 (6 bases). This CDR3 is built from 13 residues. V shed 6 bases and J shed 7 bases, with 13 bases lying between them. CDR1 and CDR2 from the germline V gene are LNHNV and YYDKDF (reference sequence).

DNA for the CDR3: TGTGCCAGTAGTGCCTACGACAGGGGCGAGCAGTACTTC. Its translation is CASSAYDRGEQYF. The chain combines TRBV19 with TRBJ2-7, with 8 positions matching TRBD1. CDR1 LNHDA and CDR2 SQIVND come from the germline V gene (reference sequence). The CDR3 has 13 amino acids. Unmatched junction bases numbered 6, after V lost 5 bases and J lost 6 bases.

The V and J genes are TRBV5-1 and TRBJ2-1, with 9 bases aligning to TRBD2. CDR3 size: 15 residues. CDR1 is SGHRS, CDR2 YFSETQ, per germline. With 4 bases clipped from V and 4 bases from J, the junction kept 6 bases outside the gene matches. CDR3 amino acids: CASSGGTSIYNEQFF. As DNA, the CDR3 is TGCGCCAGCAGCGGCGGGACTAGCATTTACAATGAGCAGTTCTTC.

This sequence joins TRBV11-3 and TRBJ2-3, with a tentative D call TRBD1 (6 bases). Germline assignment: CDR1 SGHNT and CDR2 YENEEA. Trimming took off 5 bases at V and 0 bases at J, with 9 bases between the two ends. This CDR3 has 14 amino acids. The chain's CDR3 is CASSRDTSTDTQYF. As DNA, the CDR3 is TGTGCCAGCAGCCGGGACACTAGCACAGATACGCAGTATTTT.

The chain couples TRBV11-2 to TRBJ2-2; perhaps TRBD1 as D (5 bases). V shed 0 bases and J shed 0 bases, with 8 bases lying between them. The CDR3 totals 16 residues. Germline V lookup: CDR1 SGHAT, CDR2 FQNNGV. As DNA, the CDR3 is TGTGCCAGCAGCTTAGACAGACAGTCGAACACCGGGGAGCTGTTTTTT. It encodes CASSLDRQSNTGELFF.

The chain is built from TRBV10-3 and TRBJ1-5; D is unresolved. V was shortened by 0 bases and J by 6 bases, with 9 bases between the two germline ends. The CDR3 has 14 amino acids. Germline assignment: CDR1 ENHRY and CDR2 SYGVKD. The CDR3 coding sequence is TGTGCCATCAGTGAGTCTCGAGAGCGTCAGCCCCAGCATTTT. Its translation is CAISESRERQPQHF.

The sample holds a few counts of this clone. This CDR3 is also generated by other DNA sequences in the sample. V usage is TRBV29-1 and J usage is TRBJ1-4; D may be TRBD1 (5 bases). In germline, CDR1 is SQVTM, CDR2 ANQGSEA. The CDR3 has 12 amino acids. Trimming took off 4 bases at V and 8 bases at J, with 11 bases between the two ends. The CDR3 bases are TGCAGCGTTGCGGGGGTTGGGGAAAAACTGTTTTTT. Its translation is CSVAGVGEKLFF.